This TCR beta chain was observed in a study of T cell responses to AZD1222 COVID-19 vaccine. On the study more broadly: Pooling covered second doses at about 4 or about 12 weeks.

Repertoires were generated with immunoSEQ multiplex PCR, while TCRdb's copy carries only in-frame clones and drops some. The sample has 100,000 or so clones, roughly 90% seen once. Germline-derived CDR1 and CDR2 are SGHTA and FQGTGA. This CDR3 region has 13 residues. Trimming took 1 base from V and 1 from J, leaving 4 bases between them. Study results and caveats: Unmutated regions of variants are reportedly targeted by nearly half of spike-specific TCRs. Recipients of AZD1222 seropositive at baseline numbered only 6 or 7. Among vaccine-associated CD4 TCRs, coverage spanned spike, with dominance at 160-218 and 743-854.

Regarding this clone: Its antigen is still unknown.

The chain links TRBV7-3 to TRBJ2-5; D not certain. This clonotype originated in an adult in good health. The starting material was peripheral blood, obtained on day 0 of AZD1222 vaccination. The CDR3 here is CASSLRTQETQYF. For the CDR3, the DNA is TGTGCCAGCAGCTTAAGGACCCAAGAGACCCAGTACTTC.